The clone carrying this T cell receptor (beta chain) was detected ten times or more. What it recognizes is unknown. TCR beta CDR3 regions were amplified from RNA. A first-round RT-PCR of the TCR CDR3 used the HTBI primer set. TCRdb re-called the multiplex PCR reads with MiXCR, one entry per CDR3 protein. This sample has approximately 300,000 distinct CDR3 sequences, with approximately 15% found just once. Trimming pared 7 bases from V and 4 bases from J, leaving 13 bases between. This CDR3 comprises 13 residues. Germline CDR1 MNHEY, CDR2 SVGEGT. This sample is part of a study of T cells in Graves' hyperthyroidism and ophthalmopathy. Regarding the study as a whole: Median prediction lead before ophthalmopathy onset was 6.5 months with the model.

The sequence was obtained from a woman aged 60-75 years with Graves' ophthalmopathy. The V and J genes are TRBV6-2 or TRBV6-3 and TRBJ1-2; the D is unclear. The sample consisted of blood. The DNA for the CDR3 is TGTGCCAGCACCACGGGCAGGCTCTATGGCTACACCTTC. Protein product: CASTTGRLYGYTF.